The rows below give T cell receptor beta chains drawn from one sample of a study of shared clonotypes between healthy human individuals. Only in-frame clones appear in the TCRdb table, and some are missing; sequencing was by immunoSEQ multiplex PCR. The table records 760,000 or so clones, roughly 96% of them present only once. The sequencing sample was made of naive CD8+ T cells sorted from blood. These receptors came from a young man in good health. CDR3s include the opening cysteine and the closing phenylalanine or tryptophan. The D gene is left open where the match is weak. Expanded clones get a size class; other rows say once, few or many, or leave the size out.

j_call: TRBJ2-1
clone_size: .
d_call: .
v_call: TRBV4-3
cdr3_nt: TGCGCCAGCAGCCAAGATTTGCGGGAAGATATCTACAATGAGCAGTTCTTC
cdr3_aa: CASSQDLREDIYNEQFF

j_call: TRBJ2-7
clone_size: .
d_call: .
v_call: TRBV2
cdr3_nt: TGTGCCAGCAGTGATGAGGGGAGAACCTACGAGCAGTACTTC
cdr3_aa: CASSDEGRTYEQYF

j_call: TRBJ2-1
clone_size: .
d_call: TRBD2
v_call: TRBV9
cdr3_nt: TGTGCCAGCAGCGAAAGCGGGAGTAGCGATGAGCAGTTCTTC
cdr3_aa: CASSESGSSDEQFF

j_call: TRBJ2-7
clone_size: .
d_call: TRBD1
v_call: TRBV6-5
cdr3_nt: TGTGCCAGCAGTCCCGGACAGGGGAACGAGCAGTACTTC
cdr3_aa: CASSPGQGNEQYF

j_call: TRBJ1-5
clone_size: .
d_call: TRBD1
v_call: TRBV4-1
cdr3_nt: TGCGCCAGCGGGGCAGGGGGAAATAGCAATCAGCCCCAGCATTTT
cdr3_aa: CASGAGGNSNQPQHF

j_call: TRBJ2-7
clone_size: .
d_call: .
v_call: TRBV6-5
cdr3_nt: TGTGCCAGCAGTTACTCGACCAGGGTCTACGAGCAGTACTTC
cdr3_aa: CASSYSTRVYEQYF

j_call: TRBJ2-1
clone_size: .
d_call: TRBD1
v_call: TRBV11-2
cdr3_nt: TGTGCCAGCAGCCGACAGGGGAGCTCCTACAATGAGCAGTTCTTC
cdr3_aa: CASSRQGSSYNEQFF

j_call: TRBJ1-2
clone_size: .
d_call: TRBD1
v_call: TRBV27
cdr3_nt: TGTGCCAGCAGTCCCACCCGGGGAATCCATCCGACAGGGGGCACGTATGGCTACACCTTC
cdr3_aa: CASSPTRGIHPTGGTYGYTF

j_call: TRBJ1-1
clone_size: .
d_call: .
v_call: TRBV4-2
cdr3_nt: TGTGCCAGCAGCCCGCCTGTGGGGGGGGACACTGAAGCTTTCTTT
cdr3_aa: CASSPPVGGDTEAFF

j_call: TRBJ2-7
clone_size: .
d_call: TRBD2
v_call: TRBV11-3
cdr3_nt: TGTGCCAGCAGCCCGCGGACTAGCGGGAGTTACGAGCAGTACTTC
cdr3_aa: CASSPRTSGSYEQYF

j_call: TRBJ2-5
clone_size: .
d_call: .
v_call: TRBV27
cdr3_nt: TGTGCCAGCAGTCCCCGGGCAGGGAGGGAGACCCAGTACTTC
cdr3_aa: CASSPRAGRETQYF

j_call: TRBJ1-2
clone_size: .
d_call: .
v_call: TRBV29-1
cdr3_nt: TGCAGCGTTTTAGATTATGGCTACACCTTC
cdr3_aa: CSVLDYGYTF

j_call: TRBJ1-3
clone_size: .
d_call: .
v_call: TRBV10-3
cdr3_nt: TGTGCCATCAGTGAGTCGATAGGCTCTGGAAACACCATATATTTT
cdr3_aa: CAISESIGSGNTIYF

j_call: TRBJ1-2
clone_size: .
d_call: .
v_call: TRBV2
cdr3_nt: TGTGCCAGTAGTGAAGTTGGAGGAGGCTATGGCTACACCTTC
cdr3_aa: CASSEVGGGYGYTF

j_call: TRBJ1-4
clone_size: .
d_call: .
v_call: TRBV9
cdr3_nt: TGTGCCAGCAGCTTAGGGCCGGGTAATGAAAAACTGTTTTTT
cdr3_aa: CASSLGPGNEKLFF

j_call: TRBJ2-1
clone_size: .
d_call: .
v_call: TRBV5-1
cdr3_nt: TGCGCCAGCAGGGCTTGGGACAATGAGCAGTTCTTC
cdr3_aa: CASRAWDNEQFF

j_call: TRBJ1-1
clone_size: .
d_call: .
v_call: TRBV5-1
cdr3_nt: TGCGCCAGCAGCTTGGGGTCCATGAACACTGAAGCTTTCTTT
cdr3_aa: CASSLGSMNTEAFF

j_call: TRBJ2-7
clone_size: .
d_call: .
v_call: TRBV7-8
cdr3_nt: TGTGCCAGCAGCCCCCTGTCGGCCGAGCAGTACTTC
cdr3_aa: CASSPLSAEQYF

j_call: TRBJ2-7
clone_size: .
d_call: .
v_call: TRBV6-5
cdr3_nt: TGTGCCAGCAGTTATGCAGCGACAGGAAAATCCTACGAGCAGTACTTC
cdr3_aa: CASSYAATGKSYEQYF

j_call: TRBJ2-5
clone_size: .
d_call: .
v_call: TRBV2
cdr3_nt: TGTGCCAGCAGTGAGCCGGGACATGGCGAGACCCAGTACTTC
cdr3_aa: CASSEPGHGETQYF

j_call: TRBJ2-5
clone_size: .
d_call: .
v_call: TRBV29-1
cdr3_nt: TGCAGCGTTGAAGATCGCCAGGTTGGGTACCAAGAGACCCAGTACTTC
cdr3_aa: CSVEDRQVGYQETQYF

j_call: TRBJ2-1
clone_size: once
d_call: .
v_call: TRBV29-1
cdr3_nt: TGCAGCGTTGAAACTACCAACAATGAGCAGTTCTTC
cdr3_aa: CSVETTNNEQFF

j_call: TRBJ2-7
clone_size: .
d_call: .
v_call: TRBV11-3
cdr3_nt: TGTGCCAGCAGCAAACCAGGGAACGAGCAGTACTTC
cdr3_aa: CASSKPGNEQYF

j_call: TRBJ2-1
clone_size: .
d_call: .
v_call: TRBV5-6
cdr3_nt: TGTGCCAGCAGCTCAGACCCCGGGACACCTTACAATGAGCAGTTCTTC
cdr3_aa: CASSSDPGTPYNEQFF

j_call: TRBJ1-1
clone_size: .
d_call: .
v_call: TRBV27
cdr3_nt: TGTGCCAGCAGTTTGACAGAGAACACTGAAGCTTTCTTT
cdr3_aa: CASSLTENTEAFF

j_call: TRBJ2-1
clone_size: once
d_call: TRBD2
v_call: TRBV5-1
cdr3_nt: TGCGCCAGCAGTTTCGGCGGGAGCTCCTACAATGAGCAGTTCTTC
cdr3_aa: CASSFGGSSYNEQFF

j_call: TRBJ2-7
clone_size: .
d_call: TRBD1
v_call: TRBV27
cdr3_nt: TGTGCCAGCAGCCCACGTGGGACAGGGACTCTCTACGAGCAGTACTTC
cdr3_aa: CASSPRGTGTLYEQYF

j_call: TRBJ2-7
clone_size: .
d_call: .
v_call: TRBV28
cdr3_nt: TGTGCCAGCACCTCATCCCCGGACAGTTCCTACGAGCAGTACTTC
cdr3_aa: CASTSSPDSSYEQYF

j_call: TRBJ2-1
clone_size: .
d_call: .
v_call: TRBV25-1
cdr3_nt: TGTGCCAGCAGTGAATATGCGGGCCATGAGCAGTTCTTC
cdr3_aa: CASSEYAGHEQFF

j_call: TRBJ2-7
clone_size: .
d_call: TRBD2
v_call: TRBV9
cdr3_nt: TGTGCCAGCAGTCAAAGCGGGAGGGCCGGATTCGACGAGCAGTACTTC
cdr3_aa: CASSQSGRAGFDEQYF

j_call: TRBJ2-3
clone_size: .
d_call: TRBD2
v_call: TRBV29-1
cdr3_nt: TGCAGCGTTGAATTCAAGACCTGGGACTACCGCACAGATACGCAGTATTTT
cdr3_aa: CSVEFKTWDYRTDTQYF

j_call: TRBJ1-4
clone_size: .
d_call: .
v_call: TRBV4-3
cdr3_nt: TGCGCCAGCAGCCAAGTTTCCCAGAGTGAGAATGAAAAACTGTTTTTT
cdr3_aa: CASSQVSQSENEKLFF

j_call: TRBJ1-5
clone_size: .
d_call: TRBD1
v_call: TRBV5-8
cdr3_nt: TGTGCCAGCAGCTTACGATCTCCGGGACAGAGAGAGCCCCAGCATTTT
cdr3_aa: CASSLRSPGQREPQHF

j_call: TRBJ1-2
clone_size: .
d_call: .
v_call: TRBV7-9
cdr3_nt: TGTGCCAGCGGAGGAGAGTTTTTAGAGGAGCGAGGCGGCTACACCTTC
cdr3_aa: CASGGEFLEERGGYTF

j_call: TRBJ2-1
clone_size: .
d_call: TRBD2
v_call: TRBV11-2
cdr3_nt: TGTGCCAGCAGCCCGACTAGCGGGTTCGATGAGCAGTTCTTC
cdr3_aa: CASSPTSGFDEQFF

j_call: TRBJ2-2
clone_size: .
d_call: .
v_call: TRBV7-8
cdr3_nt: TGTGCCAGCAGCTTCCCCGGGGGCGTATCGAACACCGGGGAGCTGTTTTTT
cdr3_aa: CASSFPGGVSNTGELFF

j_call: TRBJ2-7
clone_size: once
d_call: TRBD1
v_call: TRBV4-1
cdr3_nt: TGCGCCAGCAGCCAAGCCGGGACAGGGGGGATCGGCTACGAGCAGTACTTC
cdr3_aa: CASSQAGTGGIGYEQYF

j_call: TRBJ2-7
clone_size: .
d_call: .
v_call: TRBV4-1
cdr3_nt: TGCGCCAGCAGCCATGTCCAGGGTACCTCCTACGAGCAGTACTTC
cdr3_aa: CASSHVQGTSYEQYF

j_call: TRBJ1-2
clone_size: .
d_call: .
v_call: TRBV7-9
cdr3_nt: TGTGCCAGCAGCCCAGCGAACTATGGCTACACCTTC
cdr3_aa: CASSPANYGYTF

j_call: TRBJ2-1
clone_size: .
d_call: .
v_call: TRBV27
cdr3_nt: TGTGCCAGCAGTTGGGGGAGGCACCCCAATGAGCAGTTCTTC
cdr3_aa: CASSWGRHPNEQFF

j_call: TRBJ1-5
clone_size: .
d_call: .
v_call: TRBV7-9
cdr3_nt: TGTGCCAGCAGCCCGGACGGGGCGCCCCAGCATTTT
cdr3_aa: CASSPDGAPQHF

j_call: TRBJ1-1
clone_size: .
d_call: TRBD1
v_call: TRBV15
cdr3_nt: TGTGCCACAAGCTTGGACAGGATGAACACTGAAGCTTTCTTT
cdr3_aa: CATSLDRMNTEAFF

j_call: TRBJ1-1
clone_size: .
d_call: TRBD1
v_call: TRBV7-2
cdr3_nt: TGTGCCAGCAGCCCGTATGGGGCAGGGGGCGCGGGGAACACTGAAGCTTTCTTT
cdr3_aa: CASSPYGAGGAGNTEAFF

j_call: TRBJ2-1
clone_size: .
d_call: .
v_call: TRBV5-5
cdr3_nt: TGTGCCAGCAGCTTCTCTAGCTTGGGAACCCAAAATGAGCAGTTCTTC
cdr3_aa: CASSFSSLGTQNEQFF

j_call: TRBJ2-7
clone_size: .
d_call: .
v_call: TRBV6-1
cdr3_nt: TGTGCCAGCAGTGAAGCGACCCAGGTCGAGCAGTACTTC
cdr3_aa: CASSEATQVEQYF

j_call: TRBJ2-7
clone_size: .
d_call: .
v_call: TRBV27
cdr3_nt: TGTGCCAGCAGTTCCCATGGCGAGTACGAGCAGTACTTC
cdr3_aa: CASSSHGEYEQYF

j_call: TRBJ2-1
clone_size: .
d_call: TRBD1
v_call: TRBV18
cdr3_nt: TGTGCCAGCTCAGATACAGGGGGCAGTGAGCAGTTCTTC
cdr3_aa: CASSDTGGSEQFF

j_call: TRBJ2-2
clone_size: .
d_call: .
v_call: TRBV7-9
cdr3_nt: TGTGCCAGCAGCTCCTTAGCGGAGAACACCGGGGAGCTGTTTTTT
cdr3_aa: CASSSLAENTGELFF

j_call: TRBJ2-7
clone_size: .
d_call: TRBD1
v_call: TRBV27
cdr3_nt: TGTGCCAGCAGCCCCGGGTCGGGACAGGGCTTTTACGAGCAGTACTTC
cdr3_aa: CASSPGSGQGFYEQYF

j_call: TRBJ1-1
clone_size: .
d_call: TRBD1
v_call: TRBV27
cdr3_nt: TGTGCCAGCAGTTTATCAACAGGGGAGGTGAACACTGAAGCTTTCTTT
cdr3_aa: CASSLSTGEVNTEAFF

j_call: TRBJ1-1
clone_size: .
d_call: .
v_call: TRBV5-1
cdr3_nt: TGCGCCAGCAGTGTGAGCGAGAACACTGAAGCTTTCTTT
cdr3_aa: CASSVSENTEAFF

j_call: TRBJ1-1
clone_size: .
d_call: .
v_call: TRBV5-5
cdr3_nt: TGTGCCAGCAGCCAAGGTCCAGGGTATTCTGAAGCTTTCTTT
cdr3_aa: CASSQGPGYSEAFF

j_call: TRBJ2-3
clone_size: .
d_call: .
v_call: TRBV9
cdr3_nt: TGTGCCAGCAGCGGACTAACTGGTACGCAGTATTTT
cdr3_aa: CASSGLTGTQYF

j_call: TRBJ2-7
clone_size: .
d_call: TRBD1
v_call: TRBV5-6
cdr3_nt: TGTGCCAGCAGCTTGGGGGACAGCTCCTACGAGCAGTACTTC
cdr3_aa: CASSLGDSSYEQYF

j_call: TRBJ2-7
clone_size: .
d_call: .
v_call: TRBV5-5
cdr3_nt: TGTGCCAGCAGTGGGACGCCATCTTTCTACGAGCAGTACTTC
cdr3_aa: CASSGTPSFYEQYF

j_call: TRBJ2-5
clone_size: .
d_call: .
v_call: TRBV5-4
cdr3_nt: TGTGCCAGCAGGGCGTCAGACCAAGAGACCCAGTACTTC
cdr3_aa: CASRASDQETQYF

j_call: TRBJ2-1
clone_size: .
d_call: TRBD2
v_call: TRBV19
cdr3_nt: TGTGCCAGTAGAAGAACTAGCGGGGCCTACAATGAGCAGTTCTTC
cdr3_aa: CASRRTSGAYNEQFF

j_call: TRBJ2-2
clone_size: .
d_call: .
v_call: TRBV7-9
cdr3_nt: TGTGCCAGCAGCTCCGTGAAGAACACCGGGGAGCTGTTTTTT
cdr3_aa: CASSSVKNTGELFF

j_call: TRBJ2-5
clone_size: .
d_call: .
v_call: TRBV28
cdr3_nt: TGTGCCAGCAGTTTATCCCTCAGGTTAAGAACCCAGTACTTC
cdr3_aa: CASSLSLRLRTQYF